The 3 T cell receptor beta chains in this list originate from one sample, sequenced in a study of blood T cell repertoires in COVID-19. Generated by immunoSEQ multiplex PCR, the TCRdb table keeps only in-frame clones and is missing some. The profile shows roughly 96,000 clones, roughly 82% of them singletons. The specimen was peripheral blood. Receptor source: a man at least 80 years old with acute or convalescent COVID-19.

The gene calls are TRBV6-2 or TRBV6-3 and TRBJ2-7; D possibly corresponds to TRBD1 (6 bases). Germline lookup yields CDR1 MNHEY and CDR2 SVGEGT. The V end lost 2 bases, the J end lost 2 bases, and 13 bases lay between the germline ends. This CDR3 comprises 15 residues. The CDR3 here is CASSYAGTPTYEQYF. In DNA, the CDR3 is TGTGCCAGCAGTTACGCCGGGACACCCACCTACGAGCAGTACTTC.

The chain recombines TRBV7-2 with TRBJ1-4; D unclear. The V gene lost 1 base and the J gene lost 0 bases, with 3 bases spanning the gap. CDR1 is SGHTA, CDR2 FQGNSA, per germline. The length of the CDR3 is 14 residues. CDR3 sequence (DNA): TGTGCCAGCAGCTTAGGTACAACTAATGAAAAACTGTTTTTT. Its protein is CASSLGTTNEKLFF.

V gene TRBV25-1 combines with J gene TRBJ2-1; D is possibly TRBD2 (6 bases). V shed 5 bases and J shed 6 bases, with 17 bases lying between them. Germline lookup yields CDR1 MGHDK and CDR2 SYGVNS. The CDR3 runs to 15 residues. DNA of the CDR3: TGTGCCAGCAGTCCAGCCATGGGACTGGGCAATGAGCAGTTCTTC. It translates to CASSPAMGLGNEQFF.